The next 5 T cell receptor beta chains were all read from a single sample in a study of response to subunit inactivated influenza vaccine. TCRdb independently ran MiXCR on the RT-PCR reads; one entry per CDR3 protein. The sample includes about 520,000 distinct CDR3 sequences, roughly 7.6% of them seen just once. The material sequenced was PBMCs from blood, taken less than 25 months after vaccination. Every receptor here comes from a man aged 50-75 years who received an inactivated influenza vaccine.

This clonotype showed up just a few times. The chain recombines TRBV6-1 with TRBJ2-2, with D tentatively TRBD2 (6 bases). The germline gives CDR1 MNHNS, CDR2 SASEGT. The V and J ends lost 6 bases and 3 bases respectively, with 11 bases between them. The CDR3 sequence is 14 residues long. The CDR3 sequence: CASRAGPDTGELFF. The CDR3 nucleotides read TGTGCCAGCAGGGCGGGACCCGACACCGGGGAGCTGTTTTTT.

This clonotype was picked up a small number of times. J is TRBJ2-3 and V is TRBV6-1; the match to TRBD2 covers 11 bases. This CDR3 is built from 15 residues. The V and J ends lost 6 bases and 6 bases, in that order; junction bases with no gene match: 8. CDR1 is MNHNS and CDR2 is SASEGT in the germline V gene. CDR3 in DNA: TGTGCCAGCAGGGATAGCGGGGGGGCGTTTGATACGCAGTATTTT. Translated: CASRDSGGAFDTQYF.

In its sample, this clonotype was seen a few times. The gene calls are TRBV25-1 and TRBJ2-3, with D uncertain. This CDR3 is built from 15 residues. Per the germline V gene, CDR1 is MGHDK and CDR2 is SYGVNS. Trimming shortened V by 1 base and J by 0 bases, and 8 bases separated the two germline ends. In DNA, the CDR3 is TGTGCCAGCAGTGAATCTTGGACGAGCACAGATACGCAGTATTTT. It specifies CASSESWTSTDTQYF.

This clonotype was counted ten times or more. V usage is TRBV6-1 and J usage is TRBJ2-1; D is undetermined. CDR3 length: 14 amino acids. The germline CDR1 and CDR2 sequences are MNHNS and SASEGT. The V and J ends lost 5 bases and 2 bases respectively, with 10 bases between them. In nucleotides, the CDR3 is TGTGCCAGCAGTAAATTCCAAGCCTACAATGAGCAGTTCTTC. It is translated as CASSKFQAYNEQFF.

This clonotype has only a few counts. The chain couples TRBV29-1 to TRBJ2-1; unclear D gene. V was clipped by 4 bases and J by 7 bases, with 14 bases between them. Germline CDR1 is SQVTM and CDR2 is ANQGSEA. This CDR3 comprises 13 residues. The DNA for the CDR3 is TGCAGCGTTGGAGGTCAGAGCAGGAATGAGCAGTTCTTC. Its translation is CSVGGQSRNEQFF.